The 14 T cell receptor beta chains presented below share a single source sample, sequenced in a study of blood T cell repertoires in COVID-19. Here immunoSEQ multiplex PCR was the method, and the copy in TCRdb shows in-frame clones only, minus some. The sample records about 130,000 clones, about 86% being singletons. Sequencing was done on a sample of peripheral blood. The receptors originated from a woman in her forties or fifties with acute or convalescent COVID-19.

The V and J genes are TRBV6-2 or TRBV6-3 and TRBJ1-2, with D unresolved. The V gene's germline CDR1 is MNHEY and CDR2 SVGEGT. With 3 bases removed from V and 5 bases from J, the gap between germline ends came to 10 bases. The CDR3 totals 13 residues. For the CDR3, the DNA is TGTGCCAGCAGTTATTCCGAGAGGTATGGCTACACCTTC. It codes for CASSYSERYGYTF.

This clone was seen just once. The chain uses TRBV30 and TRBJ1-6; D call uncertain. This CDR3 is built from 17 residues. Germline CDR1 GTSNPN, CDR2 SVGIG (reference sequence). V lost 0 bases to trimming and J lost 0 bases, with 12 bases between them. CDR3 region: CAWSVKWESSYNSPLHF. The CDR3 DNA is TGTGCCTGGAGTGTAAAATGGGAGAGCTCCTATAATTCACCCCTCCACTTT.

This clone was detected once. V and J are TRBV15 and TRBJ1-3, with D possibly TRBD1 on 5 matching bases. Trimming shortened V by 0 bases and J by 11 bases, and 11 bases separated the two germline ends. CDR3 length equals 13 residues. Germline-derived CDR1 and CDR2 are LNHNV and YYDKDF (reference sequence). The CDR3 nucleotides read TGTGCCACCAGCAGAGATTTGGGGGGATCCATATATTTT. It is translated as CATSRDLGGSIYF.

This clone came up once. The CDR3 sequence is CASGQAAGYTF. The CDR3 region has the DNA TGTGCCAGTGGACAGGCGGCCGGCTACACCTTC. V gene TRBV6-6 combines with J gene TRBJ1-2; 7 nucleotides line up with TRBD1. Trimming at V came to 9 bases and at J to 8 bases, leaving 6 bases not matched to a gene. This CDR3 is built from 11 residues. The germline gives CDR1 MNHNY, CDR2 SVGAGI (reference sequence).

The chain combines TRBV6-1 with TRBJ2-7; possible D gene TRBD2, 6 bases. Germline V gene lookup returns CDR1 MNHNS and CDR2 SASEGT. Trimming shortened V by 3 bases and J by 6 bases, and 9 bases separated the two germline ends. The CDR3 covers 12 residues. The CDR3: CASSEDYSEQYF. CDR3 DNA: TGTGCCAGCAGTGAGGACTACTCCGAGCAGTACTTC.

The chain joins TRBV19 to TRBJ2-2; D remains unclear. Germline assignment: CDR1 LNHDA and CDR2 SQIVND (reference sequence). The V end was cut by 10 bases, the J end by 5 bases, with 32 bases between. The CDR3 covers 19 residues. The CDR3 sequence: CATSFRQRRGPQWTGELFF. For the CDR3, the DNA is TGTGCCACCTCCTTCCGGCAGCGACGAGGCCCCCAATGGACCGGGGAGCTGTTTTTT.

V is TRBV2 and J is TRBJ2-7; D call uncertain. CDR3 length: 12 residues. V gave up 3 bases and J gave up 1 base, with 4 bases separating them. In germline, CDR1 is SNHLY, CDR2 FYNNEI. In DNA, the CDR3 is TGTGCCAGCAGTGATCCTTCCTACGAGCAGTACTTC. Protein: CASSDPSYEQYF. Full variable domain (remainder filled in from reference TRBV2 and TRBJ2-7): EPEVTQTPSHQVTQMGQEVILRCVPISNHLYFYWYRQILGQKVEFLVSFYNNEISEKSEIFDDQFSVERPDGSNFTLKIRSTKLEDSAMYFCASSDPSYEQYFGPGTRLTVT.

The CDR3 is CASSKEGDGYTF. The CDR3 bases are TGTGCCAGCAGCAAGGAGGGTGATGGCTACACCTTC. V and J are TRBV21-1 and TRBJ1-2. TRBV21-1 is recorded as a pseudogene. The CDR3 is 12 residues long.

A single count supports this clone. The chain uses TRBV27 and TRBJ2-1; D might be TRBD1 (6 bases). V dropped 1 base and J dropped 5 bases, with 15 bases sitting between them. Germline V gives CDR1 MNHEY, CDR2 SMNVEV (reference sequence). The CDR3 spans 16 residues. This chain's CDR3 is CASSLLDSPLHNEQFF. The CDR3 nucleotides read TGTGCCAGCAGTTTATTGGACAGTCCACTACACAATGAGCAGTTCTTC.

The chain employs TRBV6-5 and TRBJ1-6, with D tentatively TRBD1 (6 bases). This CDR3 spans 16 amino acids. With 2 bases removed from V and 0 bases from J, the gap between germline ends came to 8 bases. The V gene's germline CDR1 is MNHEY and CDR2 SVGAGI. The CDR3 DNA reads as TGTGCCAGCAGTTACGGGGGCAGCTCCTATAATTCACCCCTCCACTTT. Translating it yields CASSYGGSSYNSPLHF.

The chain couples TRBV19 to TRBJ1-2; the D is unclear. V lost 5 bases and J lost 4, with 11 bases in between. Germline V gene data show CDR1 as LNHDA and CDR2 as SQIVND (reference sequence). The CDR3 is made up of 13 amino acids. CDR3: CASSAGLLYGYTF. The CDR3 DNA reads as TGTGCCAGTAGTGCTGGACTGCTCTATGGCTACACCTTC.

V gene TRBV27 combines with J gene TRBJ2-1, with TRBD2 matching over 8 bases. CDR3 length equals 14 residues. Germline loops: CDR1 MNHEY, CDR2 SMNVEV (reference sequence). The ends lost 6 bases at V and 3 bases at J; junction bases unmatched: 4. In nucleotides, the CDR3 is TGTGCCAGCAGGGTCAGCGGGAGCTACAATGAGCAGTTCTTC. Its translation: CASRVSGSYNEQFF.

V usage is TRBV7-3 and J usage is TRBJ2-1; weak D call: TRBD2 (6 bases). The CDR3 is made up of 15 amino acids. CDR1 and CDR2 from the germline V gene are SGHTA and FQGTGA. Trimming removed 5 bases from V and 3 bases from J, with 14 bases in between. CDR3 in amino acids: CASSPALADYNEQFF. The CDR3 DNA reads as TGTGCCAGCAGCCCGGCCTTAGCGGACTACAATGAGCAGTTCTTC.

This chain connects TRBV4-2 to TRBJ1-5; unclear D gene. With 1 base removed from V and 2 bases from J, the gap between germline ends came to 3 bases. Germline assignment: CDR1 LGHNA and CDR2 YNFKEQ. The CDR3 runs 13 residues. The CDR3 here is CASSQGGNQPQHF. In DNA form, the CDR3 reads TGTGCCAGCAGCCAAGGAGGCAATCAGCCCCAGCATTTT.